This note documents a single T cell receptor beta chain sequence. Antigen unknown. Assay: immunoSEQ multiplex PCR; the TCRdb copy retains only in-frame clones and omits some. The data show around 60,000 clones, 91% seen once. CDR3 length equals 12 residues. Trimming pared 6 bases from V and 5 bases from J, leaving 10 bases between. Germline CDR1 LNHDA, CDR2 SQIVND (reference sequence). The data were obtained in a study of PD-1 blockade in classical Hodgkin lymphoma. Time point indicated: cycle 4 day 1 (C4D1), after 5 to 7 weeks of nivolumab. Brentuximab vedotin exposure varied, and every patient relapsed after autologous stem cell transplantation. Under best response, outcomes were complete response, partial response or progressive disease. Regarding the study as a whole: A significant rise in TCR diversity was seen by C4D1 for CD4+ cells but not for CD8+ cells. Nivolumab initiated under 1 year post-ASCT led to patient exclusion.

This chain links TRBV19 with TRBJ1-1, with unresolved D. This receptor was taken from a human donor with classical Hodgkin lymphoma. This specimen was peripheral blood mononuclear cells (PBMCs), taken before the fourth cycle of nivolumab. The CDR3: CASRKGRTEAFF. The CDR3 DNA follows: TGTGCCAGTAGGAAGGGAAGAACTGAAGCTTTCTTT. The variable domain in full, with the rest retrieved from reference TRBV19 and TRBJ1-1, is DGGITQSPKYLFRKEGQNVTLSCEQNLNHDAMYWYRQDPGQGLRLIYYSQIVNDFQKGDIAEGYSVSREKKESFPLTVTSAQKNPTAFYLCASRKGRTEAFFGQGTRLTVV.